This TCR beta chain was recorded in a study of OX40 agonist ivuxolimab in advanced cancers. The overall study: The group had a mean age of about 60 years, ranged from about 20 to 79, and was approximately 81% male. Three individuals attained partial responses, comprising one hepatocellular carcinoma case and two cutaneous melanoma cases. Study results and caveats: Dosing at 0.1 to 3.0 mg/kg was accompanied by clonal expansion of CD4+ and CD8+ blood T cells by week 6. In a subset of nonresponders, normalized T-cell clonal expansion was also low.

Concerning this clone: Its antigen remains unknown.

Assay used: immunoSEQ multiplex PCR; TCRdb lists only in-frame clones, some missing. The sample has more than 12,000 clones, 70% to 80% seen once; the top ten hold around a third. CDR1 GTSNPN and CDR2 SVGIG come from the germline V gene (reference sequence). This CDR3 spans 15 amino acids. V lost 4 bases, J lost 0 bases, and 15 bases lay in between. The chain is built from TRBV30 and TRBJ1-1; no clear D gene. The TCR originated in an adult with an advanced solid tumor such as melanoma, head and neck, liver or kidney cancer. The material was CD4+ or CD8+ T cells sorted from blood, obtained in a trial of the OX40 agonist ivuxolimab. The CDR3 spells CAWTLSDILNTEAFF. The CDR3 DNA reads as TGTGCCTGGACCCTCTCCGACATTCTGAACACTGAAGCTTTCTTT.